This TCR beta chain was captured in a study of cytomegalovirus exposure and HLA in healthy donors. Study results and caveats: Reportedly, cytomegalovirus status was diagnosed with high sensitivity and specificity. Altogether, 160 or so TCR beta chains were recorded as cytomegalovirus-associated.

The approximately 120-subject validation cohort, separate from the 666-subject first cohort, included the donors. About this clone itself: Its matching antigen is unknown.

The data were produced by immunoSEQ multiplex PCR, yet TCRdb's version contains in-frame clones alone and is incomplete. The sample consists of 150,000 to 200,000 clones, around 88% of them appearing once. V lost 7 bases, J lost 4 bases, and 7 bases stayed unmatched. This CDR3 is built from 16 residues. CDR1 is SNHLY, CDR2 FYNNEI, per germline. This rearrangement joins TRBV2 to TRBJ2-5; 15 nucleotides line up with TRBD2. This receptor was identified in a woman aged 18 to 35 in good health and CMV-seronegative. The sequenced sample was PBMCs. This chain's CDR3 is CASKQGLAGGRETQYF. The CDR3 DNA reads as TGTGCCAGCAAGCAAGGACTAGCGGGGGGGCGAGAGACCCAGTACTTC.